The 28 T cell receptor beta chains below come from one sample, sequenced in a study of post-analysis software for immune sequencing data. Every TCR beta cDNA library bore unique molecular identifiers. TCRdb re-called the PCR reads through MiXCR, storing one row per CDR3 protein. The sample consists of roughly 700,000 distinct CDR3 sequences, just under 30% of them appearing once. These receptors have no known antigen. Study-wide results and limits: When patients were compared with controls, four to six TRBV segments were more frequent, TRBV5-6, TRBV5-1 and TRBV20-1 among them.

Sequenced input: blood. All receptors come from a girl aged 10-17 years with multiple sclerosis.

The chain joins TRBV7-9 to TRBJ2-4, with D tentatively TRBD2 (5 bases). The DNA end favors TRBJ2-7, so the J call may be wrong. The CDR3 has 13 residues. Germline V gives CDR1 SEHNR, CDR2 FQNEAQ (reference sequence). The CDR3 protein is CATQRQVPYEQYF. As DNA, the CDR3 is TGTGCCACCCAGCGGCAGGTTCCCTACGAGCAGTACTTC.

The rearrangement joins TRBV20-1 to TRBJ1-1; D uncertain. This CDR3 is 15 amino acids long. Germline values: CDR1 DFQATT, CDR2 SNEGSKA (reference sequence). V was clipped by 5 bases and J by 1 base, with 17 bases between them. CDR3 DNA: TGCAGTGCTCCCCCGGGAATGGATGAGAACACTGAAGCTTTCTTT. Translation gives CSAPPGMDENTEAFF.

The chain uses TRBV6-5 and TRBJ2-2, with D perhaps matching TRBD2 (6 bases). Germline V gene data show CDR1 as MNHEY and CDR2 as SVGAGI. The CDR3 is made up of 17 amino acids. The V and J ends lost 6 bases and 6 bases respectively, with 23 bases between them. CDR3 protein: CASSLIQGGSNPGELFF. CDR3 coding DNA: TGTGCCAGCAGCTTAATCCAGGGAGGCTCTAACCCCGGGGAGCTGTTTTTT.

The rearrangement uses TRBV20-1 and TRBJ2-7; possibly TRBD2 for D (5 bases). Germline values: CDR1 DFQATT, CDR2 SNEGSKA (reference sequence). The CDR3 has 13 residues. V was shortened by 3 bases and J by 0 bases, with 9 bases between the two germline ends. The CDR3 region has the DNA TGCAGTGCTAGCAACGGGGACTCCTACGAGCAGTACTTC. It codes for CSASNGDSYEQYF.

The V call is TRBV9, the J call TRBJ2-7; 10 bases agree with TRBD2. The CDR3 covers 16 residues. Looked up from germline, CDR1 is SGDLS and CDR2 is YYNGEE. The ends lost 0 bases at V and 3 bases at J; junction bases unmatched: 6. CDR3 residues: CASSVGASGSFYEQYF. The CDR3 DNA reads TGTGCCAGCAGCGTAGGGGCTAGCGGGAGTTTCTACGAGCAGTACTTC.

This clonotype was seen a few times. The chain links TRBV28 to TRBJ1-2, with 9 bases aligning to TRBD1. The V gene's germline CDR1 is MDHEN and CDR2 SYDVKM. The CDR3 is 13 amino acids. V shed 7 bases and J 5 bases; nucleotides not matched to a gene: 5. CDR3 nucleotides: TGTGCCAGCAACAGGGGACAGGGTTATGGCTACACCTTC. Protein sequence: CASNRGQGYGYTF.

This clonotype was seen many times. Compared with germline, one end of the junction differs, possibly owing to a read error. The chain is built from TRBV7-2 and TRBJ2-7; D gene unclear. The CDR3 spans 12 residues. CDR1 is SGHTA and CDR2 is FQGNSA in the germline V gene. The CDR3 bases are TGCGCCAGCAGCTTAACGTCCTACGAGCAGTACTTC. This translates into CASSLTSYEQYF.

CDR3: CASSALGTSGNGADTQYF. CDR3 nucleotides: TGTGCCAGCTCAGCACTAGGGACTAGCGGGAATGGAGCAGATACGCAGTATTTT. The rearrangement links TRBV18 to TRBJ2-3; TRBD2 aligns across 13 bases. This CDR3 contains 18 residues. V lost 5 bases, J lost 4 bases, and 12 bases stayed unmatched. From germline, CDR1 is KGHSH and CDR2 LQKENI.

This clonotype turned up a few times. The chain recombines TRBV6-6 with TRBJ2-5, with D tentatively TRBD2 (7 bases). This CDR3 has 16 amino acids. V lost 6 bases and J 3 bases, leaving 20 bases between the germline ends. The germline gives CDR1 MNHNY, CDR2 SVGAGI (reference sequence). The CDR3, as DNA: TGTGCCAGCAGCCTCCAACCGGGGGGCTTCAAAGAGACCCAGTACTTC. Residues: CASSLQPGGFKETQYF.

The V call is TRBV7-9, the J call TRBJ2-1; 12 bases are shared with TRBD2. Germline V gives CDR1 SEHNR, CDR2 FQNEAQ (reference sequence). V was pared by 3 bases and J by 0 bases, with 3 bases of the junction left unmatched. CDR3 size: 17 residues. Here the CDR3 reads CASSLGGLAGSYNEQFF. CDR3 DNA: TGTGCCAGCAGCTTGGGGGGACTAGCGGGCTCCTACAATGAGCAGTTCTTC.

This clonotype was recorded a few times. The chain carries TRBV6-5 and TRBJ2-3; D gene unclear. Trimming cost V 3 bases and J 0 bases, with 16 bases left between them. Germline V gives CDR1 MNHEY, CDR2 SVGAGI. This CDR3 is built from 17 residues. The CDR3 DNA reads as TGTGCCAGCAGTTATAGTGGAAGGGAAACTAGCACAGATACGCAGTATTTT. It encodes CASSYSGRETSTDTQYF.

This clonotype was observed many times. The chain employs TRBV4-3 and TRBJ2-7; D tentatively reads TRBD1 or TRBD2 (5 bases each). Germline V gene data show CDR1 as LGHNA and CDR2 as YSLEER. With 1 base removed from V and 6 bases from J, the gap between germline ends came to 10 bases. The CDR3 length is 13 residues. The CDR3 region is CASSQGGGSEQYF. The CDR3 DNA follows: TGCGCCAGCAGCCAAGGTGGGGGAAGCGAGCAGTACTTC.

The chain has TRBV5-1 and TRBJ1-2; no clear D gene. Trimming took 1 base from V and 5 from J, leaving 9 bases between them. CDR1 and CDR2 (germline): SGHRS, YFSETQ. CDR3 size: 13 residues. The CDR3 DNA reads TGCGCCAGCAGCTTGATAGGTGATTATGGCTACACCTTC. Encoded protein: CASSLIGDYGYTF.

This clonotype was detected only once. A junction end diverges from the germline sequence, so it may reflect a read error. V is TRBV4-3 and J is TRBJ2-7; tentative D call: TRBD2 (6 bases). CDR1 is LGHNA, CDR2 YSLEER, per germline. The CDR3 is 14 residues long. The CDR3 reads CTSSEAGPSYEQYF. CDR3 nucleotides: TGCACCAGCAGCGAAGCGGGCCCCTCCTACGAGCAGTACTTC.

The chain recombines TRBV7-2 with TRBJ2-1; unclear D gene. Per germline, CDR1 SGHTA and CDR2 FQGNSA. Trimming stripped 5 bases from V and 7 bases from J, with 12 bases between. The CDR3 is made up of 13 amino acids. CDR3 loop: CASSRVMRNEQFF. CDR3 bases: TGTGCCAGCAGCCGAGTAATGAGGAATGAGCAGTTCTTC.

The rearrangement uses TRBV28 and TRBJ1-2; perhaps TRBD1 as D (6 bases). This CDR3 is built from 14 residues. The V gene lost 7 bases and the J gene lost 4 bases, with 16 bases spanning the gap. Germline assignment: CDR1 MDHEN and CDR2 SYDVKM. In nucleotides, the CDR3 is TGTGCCAGCATGTGGGGGGCGCGTCCCTATGGCTACACCTTC. This codes for CASMWGARPYGYTF.

V usage is TRBV5-1 and J usage is TRBJ1-2; 10 positions agree with TRBD1. The CDR3 has 16 residues. With 1 base clipped from V and 5 bases from J, the junction kept 8 bases outside the gene matches. The germline V gene encodes CDR1 SGHRS and CDR2 YFSETQ. The CDR3 protein is CASSLSGQGVWYGYTF. DNA of the CDR3: TGCGCCAGCAGCTTGTCCGGACAGGGGGTGTGGTATGGCTACACCTTC.

This clonotype was observed a few times. The chain combines TRBV29-1 with TRBJ2-5; 7 nucleotides line up with TRBD2. Germline lookup yields CDR1 SQVTM and CDR2 ANQGSEA. The J segment lost 2 bases and the V segment lost 6 bases, leaving 3 bases of the junction unmatched. The CDR3 is 12 amino acids. CDR3 protein: CSVLADQETQYF. The DNA of the CDR3 is TGCAGCGTCCTAGCGGATCAAGAGACCCAGTACTTC.

This chain joins TRBV9 and TRBJ2-1; D ambiguous. V was pared by 4 bases and J by 0 bases, with 11 bases between. The CDR3 consists of 15 residues. Germline values: CDR1 SGDLS, CDR2 YYNGEE. DNA of the CDR3: TGTGCCAGCAGCCTAGGGCACATCTCCTACAATGAGCAGTTCTTC. Encoded protein: CASSLGHISYNEQFF.

This clonotype was counted a few times. J is TRBJ1-2 and V is TRBV4-3; D gene ambiguous. Germline V gene data show CDR1 as LGHNA and CDR2 as YSLEER. The CDR3 runs 13 residues. Between the trimmed V and J ends, which lost 0 bases and 2 bases, there was a span of 4 bases. In DNA, the CDR3 is TGCGCCAGCAGCCAAGAATCCAACTATGGCTACACCTTC. This codes for CASSQESNYGYTF.

The chain employs TRBV29-1 and TRBJ1-4, with 9 positions matching TRBD1. CDR3 length equals 15 residues. After removal of 0 bases from V and 7 bases from J, the junction contained 6 bases not matched to a gene. Germline V lookup: CDR1 SQVTM, CDR2 ANQGSEA. For the CDR3, the DNA is TGCAGCGTTGAAGAACCGGGACAGGGTGGTGAAAAACTGTTTTTT. Amino acids: CSVEEPGQGGEKLFF.

This chain links TRBV5-8 with TRBJ1-2; D remains ambiguous. CDR1 SGHTS and CDR2 YDEGEE come from the germline V gene. Trimming took 3 bases from V and 5 from J, leaving 14 bases between them. The CDR3 spans 14 residues. In nucleotides, the CDR3 is TGTGCCAGCAGCTCAAATCCGGGAACTTATGGCTACACCTTC. Encoded protein: CASSSNPGTYGYTF.

The chain couples TRBV28 to TRBJ2-6; D perhaps matches TRBD2 (5 bases). This CDR3 region has 16 residues. The germline gives CDR1 MDHEN, CDR2 SYDVKM. V was clipped by 2 bases and J by 3 bases, with 11 bases between them. The CDR3 region is CASSLAGGFGANVLTF. The CDR3 DNA sequence: TGTGCCAGCAGTTTAGCCGGCGGGTTTGGGGCCAACGTCCTGACTTTC.

This clonotype came up a few times. The rearrangement joins TRBV29-1 to TRBJ2-5; D possibly corresponds to TRBD1 (5 bases). Trimming stripped 6 bases from V and 3 bases from J, with 17 bases between. The CDR3 covers 14 residues. CDR1 SQVTM and CDR2 ANQGSEA come from the germline V gene. CDR3 amino acids: CSVVHDLQEETQYF. The DNA of the CDR3 is TGCAGCGTCGTCCACGATCTACAGGAAGAGACCCAGTACTTC.

This clonotype was counted only a few times. The rearrangement links TRBV5-1 to TRBJ2-1, with 10 bases that match TRBD2. CDR3 length: 17 amino acids. CDR1 is SGHRS and CDR2 is YFSETQ in the germline V gene. With V trimmed by 0 bases and J by 0 bases, 3 bases remained unmatched. The CDR3: CASSLVASGGSYNEQFF. In nucleotides, the CDR3 is TGCGCCAGCAGCTTGGTGGCTAGCGGGGGCTCCTACAATGAGCAGTTCTTC.

The chain uses TRBV7-9 and TRBJ2-5, with TRBD2 matching over 9 bases. In germline, CDR1 is SEHNR, CDR2 FQNEAQ (reference sequence). There are 18 residues in the CDR3. With V trimmed by 4 bases and J by 11 bases, 23 bases remained unmatched. The CDR3 sequence: CASSSVSSGTPLYNEQYF. DNA for the CDR3: TGTGCCAGCAGCTCGGTATCTAGCGGGACTCCCTTATACAATGAGCAGTACTTC.

The chain uses TRBV28 and TRBJ1-5, with D uncertain. This CDR3 is 13 amino acids long. V was shortened by 7 bases and J by 0 bases, with 7 bases between the two germline ends. Germline assignment: CDR1 MDHEN and CDR2 SYDVKM. CDR3 region: CASTRYSNQPQHF. The DNA of the CDR3 is TGTGCCAGCACCCGCTATAGCAATCAGCCCCAGCATTTT.

The chain joins TRBV9 to TRBJ1-2, with D perhaps matching TRBD1 (5 bases). CDR3 length equals 14 residues. In germline, CDR1 is SGDLS, CDR2 YYNGEE. Between the trimmed V and J ends, which lost 0 bases and 4 bases, there was a span of 10 bases. The CDR3 sequence: CASSVAGVGYGYTF. CDR3 sequence (DNA): TGTGCCAGCAGCGTAGCGGGGGTGGGCTATGGCTACACCTTC.